The following is a TCR beta chain sequence with its context. The clone's antigen remains unknown. Base qualities are not provided; no much larger clone lies one nucleotide away. This entry comes from a study of blood T cell repertoires in COVID-19 (dated by TCRdb to 2019 to 2021). A note on the overall study: The collaborator samples originated in the United States, Italy and Spain and spanned the acute and convalescent phases of COVID-19. Subjects who had been exposed to COVID-19, were actively infected with it, or had recovered from it provided the deeply sampled blood TCRbeta repertoires that made up the dataset. Samples were obtained from the ongoing ImmuneRACE study (first 160 participants) and from 950 to 1,500 subjects provided by 6 global collaborators. The sample metadata nearly always contained a de-identified subject ID, COVID-19 status, age in years and sex. The repertoires were released in a freely available public database intended as a resource for research on the immune response to SARS-CoV-2. The material from the prospective study consisted of cDNA or gDNA derived from T cells, B-cell-depleted T cells, or PBMCs. Where HLA class I and class II types were available, the types were taken from metadata supplied by the sample provider, not from assay-based typing.

Based on the germline V gene, the CDR1 and CDR2 sequences are SGHNT and YENEEA. The CDR3 runs 15 residues from the cysteine to the phenylalanine. CDR3 DNA only is kept here, 45 bases in frame from base 1. Relative to germline, V is 10 bases shorter and J is 10 bases shorter, with 23 bases between their ends. Findings and caveats that apply to the study as a whole: The quantity of clinical and demographic metadata differed by source and by participant and was supplied without curation.

TCRbeta CDR3 regions were amplified from genomic DNA by means of the immunoSEQ Assay, a bias-controlled multiplex PCR. The paper's processing steps were these. The number of nucleated cells in each sample was estimated from the amplification of reference gene primers within the assay. To quantify the absolute abundance of each unique TCRbeta CDR3 rearrangement, sequence reads were collapsed and filtered. For each sample, productive Simpson clonality was calculated by taking the square root of Simpson's diversity index across productive rearrangements. TCRdb obtained this table from immuneACCESS and retained in-frame rearrangements with V and J assigned. These tables miss some clones; where compared with another copy, unresolved V genes account for less than half of the shortfall, and the remainder is unexplained. The DNA gave D and trimming, while V, J and clone size come from that table. This sample lists 250,000 to 400,000 clones; around 84% were detected once. The top ten clones comprise around 2% of the sample.

Participants in the prospective study were aged about 18 to 95 years, lived in 24 United States geographic areas, and enrolled through a virtual design. In the prospective study, participants were assigned to cohorts based on the clinical history participants reported in a screening survey and a study questionnaire. Exposed participants had been in contact with someone with a PCR-confirmed or clinician-diagnosed COVID-19 case within 2 weeks of study entry. Each participant in the prospective study had whole blood, serum and a nasopharyngeal or oropharyngeal swab collected by mobile phlebotomists. Prospective study participants could optionally give additional blood draws and questionnaires over an approximately 2-month period. Before DNA extraction, blood samples from the prospective study were shipped at room temperature or frozen.

This chain is built from TRBV11-3 and TRBJ1-6, and the D gene may be TRBD1, 5 bases matching. The sample taken for sequencing was PBMCs or T cells enriched from blood (not recorded which). The receptor's source is a woman aged 25 to 39 who had been exposed to COVID-19. The sequence in DNA is TGTGCCATCCCTTCTAAGAGGACAAGTTACTCACCCCTCCACTTT. This translates into CAIPSKRTSYSPLHF.